This passage covers 6 T cell receptor beta chains from one sample sequenced in a study of identifying expanded T cells in peripheral blood. Sequencing was performed with immunoSEQ multiplex PCR; in TCRdb, only in-frame clones are kept and a portion is missing. The sample has about 90,000 clones, roughly 90% seen once. Material for sequencing was blood. The receptor source for this set is a person between 18 and 75 years old in good health.

The chain is built from TRBV19 and TRBJ1-6; D may be TRBD1 (5 bases). Trimming left V 6 bases short and J 7 bases short, with 25 bases between. Germline V CDR1 and CDR2: LNHDA, SQIVND (reference sequence). The CDR3 contains 18 residues. The CDR3 protein is CASSAMGPLQVGNSPLHF. The DNA of the CDR3 is TGTGCCAGTAGCGCTATGGGACCCCTTCAGGTCGGGAATTCACCCCTCCACTTT.

V usage is TRBV9 and J usage is TRBJ1-5; 12 bases are shared with TRBD1. After removal of 4 bases from V and 5 bases from J, the junction contained 4 bases not matched to a gene. CDR1 is SGDLS and CDR2 is YYNGEE in the germline V gene. This CDR3 is built from 15 residues. The CDR3, as DNA: TGTGCCAGCAGCCACGGGACAGGGGGCGATCAGCCCCAGCATTTT. Translation gives CASSHGTGGDQPQHF.

The chain has TRBV30 and TRBJ1-1; D unclear. Germline V gives CDR1 GTSNPN, CDR2 SVGIG (reference sequence). Trimming removed 0 bases at V and 1 base at J, with 9 bases between. The CDR3 totals 14 residues. The chain's CDR3 is CAWSVRRSNTEAFF. CDR3 nucleotide sequence: TGTGCCTGGAGTGTACGCAGGTCGAACACTGAAGCTTTCTTT.

The rearrangement joins TRBV7-8 to TRBJ2-7; TRBD2 matches at 8 bases. The length of the CDR3 is 14 residues. V trimming: 2 bases; J trimming: 6 bases; junction bases outside the gene matches: 6. Germline V gives CDR1 SGHVS, CDR2 FQNEAQ. The CDR3 spells CASSLSGGLGEQYF. The CDR3 DNA reads as TGTGCCAGCAGCTTATCGGGGGGGCTGGGCGAGCAGTACTTC.

On this clone itself: Relative to the germline gene, one junction end is altered; a read error may explain this. The chain combines TRBV7-9 with TRBJ2-3, with D unresolved. The CDR3 spans 13 residues. Germline loops: CDR1 SEHNR, CDR2 FQNEAQ (reference sequence). DNA of the CDR3: TGTGCCAGCAGTTTAGATAGTACAGATACGCAGTATTTT. Translation gives CASSLDSTDTQYF.

V usage is TRBV9 and J usage is TRBJ2-3, with TRBD2 as a possible D gene (6 bases). Germline-derived CDR1 and CDR2 are SGDLS and YYNGEE. The length of the CDR3 is 15 residues. Between the trimmed V and J ends, which lost 4 bases and 0 bases, there was a span of 12 bases. This CDR3 is CASSRGISSTDTQYF. The CDR3 DNA reads TGTGCCAGCAGCCGCGGGATCAGCAGCACAGATACGCAGTATTTT. The full variable domain, rest sourced from reference TRBV9 and TRBJ2-3, is DSGVTQTPKHLITATGQRVTLRCSPRSGDLSVYWYQQSLDQGLQFLIQYYNGEERAKGNILERFSAQQFPDLHSELNLSSLELGDSALYFCASSRGISSTDTQYFGPGTRLTVL.